The next 32 T cell receptor beta chains were all read from a single sample in a study of beta chain features in type 1 diabetes. Reverse transcription of all isolated RNA meant that expressed TCRB transcripts were sequenced. The method was immunoSEQ multiplex PCR; TCRdb's version includes in-frame clones alone and lacks a portion of them. The sample holds about 900,000 clones, 15% to 20% seen once. Source material: naive CD4+ T cells from blood. All receptors derive from a woman aged 18-29 years in good health.

This clone was detected only a few times. The CDR3 here is CASSRGLAPIHSSYNEQFF. Written as DNA, the CDR3 is TGTGCCAGCTCCCGCGGACTAGCGCCGATACATAGCTCCTACAATGAGCAGTTCTTC. The chain links TRBV18 to TRBJ2-1, with TRBD2 matching 9 bases. The CDR3 contains 19 residues. J was trimmed by 0 bases and V by 6 bases; bases with no gene match: 15. Germline lookup yields CDR1 KGHSH and CDR2 LQKENI.

The chain carries TRBV7-8 and TRBJ2-3; 10 bases line up with TRBD2. Germline V gene sequence: CDR1 SGHVS, CDR2 FQNEAQ. This CDR3 is built from 16 residues. Trimming at V came to 1 base and at J to 4 bases, leaving 5 bases not matched to a gene. The CDR3 bases are TGTGCCAGCAGCTTAGTAGCGGGAGGAAGGGCAGATACGCAGTATTTT. Translated, it gives CASSLVAGGRADTQYF.

This clone was found many times. The chain uses TRBV10-3 and TRBJ1-4; weak D call: TRBD1 (6 bases). Germline V lookup: CDR1 ENHRY, CDR2 SYGVKD. This CDR3 has 15 amino acids. V was clipped by 0 bases and J by 6 bases, with 11 bases between them. CDR3 loop: CAISESQGRDEKLFF. In DNA, the CDR3 is TGTGCCATCAGTGAGTCGCAGGGGCGCGATGAAAAACTGTTTTTT.

This clone was observed a handful of times. The chain employs TRBV7-9 and TRBJ1-2; D is possibly TRBD1 (6 bases). The length of the CDR3 is 13 residues. Germline values: CDR1 SEHNR, CDR2 FQNEAQ (reference sequence). V was pared by 7 bases and J by 8 bases, with 17 bases between. For the CDR3, the DNA is TGTGCCAGCACCTCTTACTCAGGGGTGGGCTACACCTTC. Translated, it gives CASTSYSGVGYTF.

The sample holds a few counts of this clone. Other DNA sequences in the same sample also yield this CDR3. This rearrangement joins TRBV7-9 to TRBJ2-2; D uncertain. Germline values: CDR1 SEHNR, CDR2 FQNEAQ (reference sequence). The CDR3 has 12 amino acids. V was cut by 0 bases and J by 7 bases, with 3 bases left in between. The CDR3 bases are TGTGCCAGCAGCTTAGCTGTCGGGGAGCTGTTTTTT. This translates into CASSLAVGELFF.

This clone was detected only a few times. J is TRBJ2-2 and V is TRBV2; a possible D gene is TRBD2 (6 bases). Germline CDR1 reads SNHLY; CDR2 reads FYNNEI. The length of the CDR3 is 16 residues. V gave up 6 bases and J gave up 4 bases, with 18 bases separating them. The CDR3 nucleotides are TGTGCCAGCAGGCGGGAAAGAAGCTCGTTCACCGGGGAGCTGTTTTTT. Its protein product is CASRRERSSFTGELFF.

CDR3 sequence (DNA): TGTGCCAGCAGCGTAAGCGGGACCGACTACGAGCAGTACTTC. It is translated as CASSVSGTDYEQYF. V usage is TRBV9 and J usage is TRBJ2-7; 7 nucleotides align to TRBD2. CDR3 size: 14 residues. Germline CDR1 and CDR2: SGDLS and YYNGEE. J lost 3 bases, V lost 1 base, and 4 bases had no gene match.

This clone turned up a few times. The chain combines TRBV10-3 with TRBJ2-7; tentatively, D is TRBD1 (5 bases). In germline, CDR1 is ENHRY, CDR2 SYGVKD. This CDR3 comprises 11 residues. V lost 4 bases to trimming and J lost 7 bases, with 8 bases between them. Here the CDR3 reads CAISGGMEQYF. The CDR3 DNA is TGTGCCATCAGTGGGGGCATGGAGCAGTACTTC.

This clone was seen a few times. This chain links TRBV7-9 with TRBJ2-7; a weak D match, TRBD1 (5 bases). Trimming shortened V by 3 bases and J by 4 bases, and 7 bases separated the two germline ends. The CDR3 extends over 12 amino acids. The germline V gene encodes CDR1 SEHNR and CDR2 FQNEAQ (reference sequence). The CDR3 sequence is CASSFAGYEQYF. The CDR3 DNA reads as TGTGCCAGCAGCTTTGCAGGGTACGAGCAGTACTTC.

The CDR3: CASETEASSYNEQFF. In DNA, the CDR3 is TGTGCCAGCGAAACGGAGGCTAGCTCCTACAATGAGCAGTTCTTC. This rearrangement joins TRBV5-6 to TRBJ2-1; a weak D match, TRBD2 (5 bases). Trimming left V 7 bases short and J 0 bases short, with 14 bases between. The CDR3 has 15 residues. Germline-derived CDR1 and CDR2 are SGHDT and YYEEEE.

This clone was counted a few times. The identical CDR3 is also encoded by other nucleotide sequences in the sample. This rearrangement joins TRBV5-1 to TRBJ2-3; D not certain. V lost 2 bases, J lost 1 base, and 5 bases lay in between. CDR3 length: 13 residues. The germline V gene has CDR1 SGHRS and CDR2 YFSETQ. In nucleotides, the CDR3 is TGCGCCAGCAGCTTCCAAGGCACAGATACGCAGTATTTT. It encodes CASSFQGTDTQYF.

This clone showed up just a few times. The chain recombines TRBV10-3 with TRBJ2-7; tentative D call: TRBD2 (6 bases). The CDR3 length is 13 residues. V was trimmed by 6 bases and J by 3 bases, leaving 12 bases between them. CDR1 is ENHRY, CDR2 SYGVKD, per germline. CDR3 region: CAISAGRVYEQYF. The CDR3 DNA follows: TGTGCCATCAGCGCGGGGAGAGTCTACGAGCAGTACTTC.

The chain is built from TRBV7-2 and TRBJ2-5; 8 bases agree with TRBD2. V lost 4 bases and J lost 2; bases outside the gene matches: 12. The CDR3 contains 17 residues. Germline V lookup: CDR1 SGHTA, CDR2 FQGNSA. CDR3 DNA sequence: TGTGCCAGCAGCTCCCGCCCAGCTACTAGCGGACAAGAGACCCAGTACTTC. Amino acids: CASSSRPATSGQETQYF.

The chain recombines TRBV7-8 with TRBJ2-3, with a weak D call TRBD2 (5 bases). Deletions cut 3 bases from V and 8 bases from J, with 9 bases between. CDR1 and CDR2 from the germline V gene are SGHVS and FQNEAQ. The CDR3 consists of 12 residues. The CDR3 reads CASSFARGTQYF. The CDR3 region has the DNA TGTGCCAGCAGCTTTGCCCGGGGTACGCAGTATTTT.

The J gene is TRBJ1-2, the V gene TRBV6-5, with no clear D. Per the germline V gene, CDR1 is MNHEY and CDR2 is SVGAGI. Trimming stripped 0 bases from V and 3 bases from J, with 11 bases between. This CDR3 is 15 amino acids long. In nucleotides, the CDR3 is TGTGCCAGCAGTTACTCGTATGGACCGCACTATGGCTACACCTTC. Protein: CASSYSYGPHYGYTF.

The J gene is TRBJ1-2, the V gene TRBV29-1; 9 bases agree with TRBD1. Per the germline V gene, CDR1 is SQVTM and CDR2 is ANQGSEA. The trim removed 4 bases at V and 5 bases at J, leaving 2 bases unmatched. CDR3 length: 12 amino acids. CDR3: CSVGQGEYGYTF. CDR3 DNA: TGCAGCGTTGGACAGGGGGAGTATGGCTACACCTTC.

The chain carries TRBV18 and TRBJ1-1; D unresolved. This CDR3 comprises 13 residues. Germline V gene data show CDR1 as KGHSH and CDR2 as LQKENI. V was pared by 5 bases and J by 6 bases, with 13 bases between. CDR3 sequence reads: CASSKADRAEAFF. The CDR3, as DNA: TGTGCCAGCTCAAAAGCTGATAGGGCTGAAGCTTTCTTT.

J is TRBJ2-6 and V is TRBV27; D tentatively fits TRBD1 or TRBD2 (5 bases each). Germline values: CDR1 MNHEY, CDR2 SMNVEV (reference sequence). Trimming took 3 bases from V and 1 from J, leaving 16 bases between them. The CDR3 is 18 residues long. Here the CDR3 reads CASSFRNRRFSGANVLTF. The CDR3 region has the DNA TGTGCCAGCAGTTTCCGGAACAGGAGGTTTTCTGGGGCCAACGTCCTGACTTTC.

This clone was seen a few times. The chain uses TRBV28 and TRBJ2-7; TRBD2 matches 10 bases. The germline V gene has CDR1 MDHEN and CDR2 SYDVKM. After removal of 6 bases from V and 6 bases from J, the junction contained 8 bases not matched to a gene. The CDR3 covers 14 residues. CDR3 nucleotides: TGTGCCAGCAGCCCTAGCGGGAGTGGTTTCGAGCAGTACTTC. Translation: CASSPSGSGFEQYF.

The chain uses TRBV2 and TRBJ2-5; D not certain. The J call is uncertain, as TRBJ2-7 better fits the DNA end. The CDR3 is 14 amino acids. Per germline, CDR1 SNHLY and CDR2 FYNNEI. CDR3: CASRRMGSSYEQYF. CDR3 coding DNA: TGTGCCAGCAGGAGAATGGGAAGTAGCTACGAGCAGTACTTC.

The gene calls are TRBV2 and TRBJ2-7; no reliable D call. There are 14 residues in the CDR3. Germline V gives CDR1 SNHLY, CDR2 FYNNEI. V lost 4 bases and J 1 base, leaving 11 bases between the germline ends. The CDR3 bases are TGTGCCAGCAGTGCGCAGGTCTTTTCCTACGAGCAGTACTTC. This translates into CASSAQVFSYEQYF.

This clone has a handful of counts. J is TRBJ1-1 and V is TRBV29-1, with D maybe TRBD1 (5 bases). Per germline, CDR1 SQVTM and CDR2 ANQGSEA. The ends were cut back, 5 bases at V and 3 bases at J, with 13 bases in the middle. The CDR3 runs to 13 residues. The CDR3 loop is CSVSGGSHTEAFF. Here the CDR3 DNA reads TGCAGCGTTTCGGGGGGGTCGCACACTGAAGCTTTCTTT.

The sample holds a few counts of this clone. The genes are TRBV7-9 and TRBJ2-1; D not certain. In germline, CDR1 is SEHNR, CDR2 FQNEAQ (reference sequence). Trimming cost V 5 bases and J 8 bases, with 7 bases left between them. This CDR3 has 11 amino acids. The CDR3 coding sequence is TGTGCCAGCAGCCCGTCCCATGAGCAGTTCTTC. This sequence encodes CASSPSHEQFF.

CDR3 sequence reads: CASSYQLGTDTQYF. DNA of the CDR3: TGTGCCAGCAGTTATCAGTTGGGCACAGATACGCAGTATTTT. The genes are TRBV6-5 and TRBJ2-3; D gene unclear. The germline CDR1 and CDR2 sequences are MNHEY and SVGAGI. The CDR3 covers 14 residues. V lost 3 bases and J lost 1, with 8 bases in between.

In its sample, this clone was seen a few times. The sample holds other DNA sequences that translate to the same CDR3. This rearrangement joins TRBV7-2 to TRBJ2-3; D uncertain. The length of the CDR3 is 12 residues. V shed 6 bases and J shed 0 bases, with 4 bases lying between them. Germline V gene lookup returns CDR1 SGHTA and CDR2 FQGNSA. The CDR3 DNA reads TGTGCCAGCAGTCTTAGCACAGATACGCAGTATTTT. As protein: CASSLSTDTQYF.

Only a few counts were recorded for this clone. The J gene is TRBJ2-5, the V gene TRBV28; D gene uncertain. This CDR3 is 15 amino acids long. V shed 6 bases and J shed 5 bases, with 19 bases lying between them. Germline V CDR1 and CDR2: MDHEN, SYDVKM. The CDR3 region has the DNA TGTGCCAGCAGGACGGTCGGCACCTCTATGGAGACCCAGTACTTC. Amino acid sequence: CASRTVGTSMETQYF. Complete variable domain (other parts from reference TRBV28 and TRBJ2-5): DVKVTQSSRYLVKRTGEKVFLECVQDMDHENMFWYRQDPGLGLRLIYFSYDVKMKEKGDIPEGYSVSREKKERFSLILESASTNQTSMYLCASRTVGTSMETQYFGPGTRLLVL.

This clone was seen only once. V usage is TRBV9 and J usage is TRBJ2-1, with D possibly matching TRBD2 (7 bases). CDR3 size: 18 residues. V lost 1 base and J 0 bases, leaving 17 bases between the germline ends. Germline values: CDR1 SGDLS, CDR2 YYNGEE. The CDR3 DNA sequence: TGTGCCAGCAGCGTAAGGGGGGAGGGGCTGAGCTCCTACAATGAGCAGTTCTTC. Translating it yields CASSVRGEGLSSYNEQFF. The entire variable domain, with the rest obtained from reference TRBV9 and TRBJ2-1, is as follows: DSGVTQTPKHLITATGQRVTLRCSPRSGDLSVYWYQQSLDQGLQFLIQYYNGEERAKGNILERFSAQQFPDLHSELNLSSLELGDSALYFCASSVRGEGLSSYNEQFFGPGTRLTVL.

The chain has TRBV20-1 and TRBJ1-3, with D hard to call. This CDR3 is built from 11 residues. Germline assignment: CDR1 DFQATT and CDR2 SNEGSKA (reference sequence). V was clipped by 4 bases and J by 1 base, with 2 bases between them. The CDR3 loop reads CSANSGNTIYF. The CDR3 nucleotides read TGCAGTGCTAATTCTGGAAACACCATATATTTT.

Only a few counts were recorded for this clone. V and J are TRBV15 and TRBJ1-5, with no clear D. With 5 bases removed from V and 4 bases from J, the gap between germline ends came to 6 bases. The germline V gene encodes CDR1 LNHNV and CDR2 YYDKDF (reference sequence). The CDR3 is 12 residues long. For the CDR3, the DNA is TGTGCCACCAGCGGCCGGAATCAGCCCCAGCATTTT. Its protein is CATSGRNQPQHF.

J is TRBJ2-7 and V is TRBV11-2; 7 bases are a match to TRBD1. The V segment lost 4 bases and the J segment 3 bases; nucleotides outside the gene matches: 9. In germline, CDR1 is SGHAT, CDR2 FQNNGV. This CDR3 has 15 amino acids. Here the CDR3 DNA reads TGTGCCAGCAGCTCAACCGGACAGGCCGGCTACGAGCAGTACTTC. This translates into CASSSTGQAGYEQYF.

This clone turned up a few times. The gene calls are TRBV7-9 and TRBJ2-5; 8 nucleotides agree with TRBD1. Per germline, CDR1 SEHNR and CDR2 FQNEAQ (reference sequence). CDR3 length: 15 amino acids. V lost 5 bases and J lost 2; bases outside the gene matches: 7. The CDR3 here is CASSPRWDRQETQYF. The CDR3 DNA follows: TGTGCCAGCAGCCCGCGGTGGGACAGGCAAGAGACCCAGTACTTC.

This chain joins TRBV13 and TRBJ2-7; D may be TRBD1 or TRBD2 (5 bases each). Germline V CDR1 and CDR2: PRHDT, FYEKMQ (reference sequence). The V gene lost 5 bases and the J gene lost 2 bases, with 13 bases spanning the gap. The CDR3 extends over 14 amino acids. CDR3 bases: TGTGCCAGCAGCCCTCGGGACGGAACCTACGAGCAGTACTTC. Translated: CASSPRDGTYEQYF. Variable domain in full (rest from reference TRBV13 and TRBJ2-7): AAGVIQSPRHLIKEKRETATLKCYPIPRHDTVYWYQQGPGQDPQFLISFYEKMQSDKGSIPDRFSAQQFSDYHSELNMSSLELGDSALYFCASSPRDGTYEQYFGPGTRLTVT.